What follows are 19 T cell receptor beta chains derived from one specimen sequenced in a study of immune evolution from preneoplasia to lung adenocarcinoma. The repertoire was sequenced with immunoSEQ multiplex PCR; TCRdb's copy has only in-frame clones and lacks some. The table has several thousand clones, around 80% seen once. Source material: FFPE minimally invasive lung adenocarcinoma tissue. The receptors here all came from a donor aged 70 or older with lung adenocarcinoma.

The rearrangement uses TRBV2 and TRBJ2-7; 12 bases match TRBD2. CDR3 size: 16 residues. Germline V gene data show CDR1 as SNHLY and CDR2 as FYNNEI. J lost 3 bases, V lost 5 bases, and 8 bases had no gene match. CDR3 in amino acids: CASSSPGLAGRYEQYF. DNA of the CDR3: TGTGCCAGCAGTTCGCCCGGACTAGCGGGACGCTACGAGCAGTACTTC.

This chain uses TRBV28 with TRBJ2-6; perhaps TRBD2 as D (5 bases). Trimming removed 5 bases from V and 1 base from J, with 12 bases in between. The CDR3 is 16 amino acids. CDR1 and CDR2 from the germline V gene are MDHEN and SYDVKM. The CDR3 DNA reads TGTGCCAGCAGTCTGGAGGCATTTTCTGGGGCCAACGTCCTGACTTTC. This codes for CASSLEAFSGANVLTF.

This clone was seen a few times. V usage is TRBV5-1 and J usage is TRBJ1-3; 7 nucleotides match TRBD1. The CDR3 length is 13 residues. CDR1 and CDR2 (germline): SGHRS, YFSETQ. V lost 0 bases and J lost 12; bases outside the gene matches: 6. The CDR3: CASSLALGTDIYF. In DNA, the CDR3 is TGCGCCAGCAGCTTGGCCCTAGGGACAGACATATATTTT. Looking up the rest from reference TRBV5-1 and TRBJ1-3 gives the full variable domain: KAGVTQTPRYLIKTRGQQVTLSCSPISGHRSVSWYQQTPGQGLQFLFEYFSETQRNKGNFPGRFSGRQFSNSRSEMNVSTLELGDSALYLCASSLALGTDIYFGEGSWLTVV.

The rearrangement joins TRBV5-5 to TRBJ2-1; 12 nucleotides align to TRBD2. Germline lookup yields CDR1 SGHKS and CDR2 YYEKEE (reference sequence). CDR3 size: 18 residues. The junction had 14 bases not matched to a gene; V was cut back by 3 bases and J by 7 bases. The CDR3 protein is CASSWGLAGGLVDNEQFF. DNA of the CDR3: TGTGCCAGCAGCTGGGGTCTAGCGGGAGGGCTTGTGGATAATGAGCAGTTCTTC.

The chain has TRBV7-9 and TRBJ2-4, with 9 bases that match TRBD1. V shed 6 bases and J 0 bases; nucleotides not matched to a gene: 6. The CDR3 length is 16 residues. In germline, CDR1 is SEHNR, CDR2 FQNEAQ (reference sequence). The CDR3 loop is CASSSQGARAKNIQYF. In nucleotides, the CDR3 is TGTGCCAGCAGTTCACAGGGGGCGCGAGCCAAAAACATTCAGTACTTC.

This clone is large (0.1 to 1%) within its sample. The chain is built from TRBV4-1 and TRBJ1-1; 7 bases are shared with TRBD1. Germline V CDR1 and CDR2: MGHRA, YSYEKL. CDR3 size: 14 residues. The V gene end was trimmed by 2 bases and the J gene end by 5 bases; junction bases not matched to a gene: 5. The CDR3 here is CASSQPQDRTEAFF. For the CDR3, the DNA is TGCGCCAGCAGCCAACCGCAGGACAGGACTGAAGCTTTCTTT.

The chain joins TRBV19 to TRBJ2-1; tentative D call: TRBD1 (5 bases). Looked up from germline, CDR1 is LNHDA and CDR2 is SQIVND (reference sequence). This CDR3 contains 13 residues. V lost 7 bases, J lost 3 bases, and 10 bases lay in between. CDR3 DNA: TGTGCCAGTAAGGGGAACAACTACAATGAGCAGTTCTTC. Translated, it gives CASKGNNYNEQFF.

The chain recombines TRBV7-2 with TRBJ2-3; D is unresolved. The V gene lost 0 bases and the J gene lost 11 bases, with 3 bases spanning the gap. This CDR3 contains 10 residues. Germline V gives CDR1 SGHTA, CDR2 FQGNSA. CDR3 protein: CASSLALQYF. The CDR3 bases are TGTGCCAGCAGCTTAGCCCTGCAGTATTTT.

The rearrangement links TRBV6-1 to TRBJ2-3, with D possibly matching TRBD2 (5 bases). Trimming removed 3 bases from V and 4 bases from J, with 14 bases in between. Germline CDR1 MNHNS, CDR2 SASEGT. The CDR3 consists of 15 residues. CDR3 sequence reads: CASSDHSRAADTQYF. CDR3 DNA sequence: TGTGCCAGCAGTGATCATTCGCGGGCAGCAGATACGCAGTATTTT.

This rearrangement joins TRBV4-1 to TRBJ2-4; 7 nucleotides align to TRBD2. The V and J ends lost 4 bases and 3 bases, in that order; junction bases with no gene match: 12. CDR1 MGHRA and CDR2 YSYEKL come from the germline V gene. This CDR3 has 17 amino acids. CDR3 region: CASSPAVKLANKNIQYF. The CDR3 region has the DNA TGCGCCAGCAGCCCCGCGGTCAAACTAGCGAACAAAAACATTCAGTACTTC.

This clone occurred a few times. The chain is built from TRBV6-1 and TRBJ2-1, with D perhaps TRBD2 (5 bases). Germline values: CDR1 MNHNS, CDR2 SASEGT. There are 14 residues in the CDR3. Trimming stripped 6 bases from V and 12 bases from J, with 21 bases between. In DNA, the CDR3 is TGTGCCAGCAGGGAGAATCTCGGACTCGGGCTGCAGTTCTTC. This encodes CASRENLGLGLQFF.

Here the CDR3 reads CASSPDPGLPAQYF. CDR3 bases: TGTGCCAGCAGTCCCGACCCGGGACTCCCGGCCCAGTACTTC. V and J are TRBV28 and TRBJ2-5, with D possibly being TRBD2 (6 bases). Germline V CDR1 and CDR2: MDHEN, SYDVKM. The V and J ends lost 5 bases and 9 bases respectively, with 19 bases between them. The CDR3 is 14 residues long.

The chain employs TRBV9 and TRBJ1-3; D is perhaps TRBD1 (5 bases). V shed 1 base and J shed 0 bases, with 8 bases lying between them. The CDR3 extends over 15 amino acids. Germline loops: CDR1 SGDLS, CDR2 YYNGEE. CDR3 bases: TGTGCCAGCAGCGTAACTCAGGGCTCTGGAAACACCATATATTTT. Protein: CASSVTQGSGNTIYF.

This chain links TRBV19 with TRBJ1-1; the D is unclear. V shed 4 bases and J shed 0 bases, with 9 bases lying between them. From germline, CDR1 is LNHDA and CDR2 SQIVND (reference sequence). The CDR3 has 14 amino acids. DNA of the CDR3: TGTGCCAGTAGTACCGGAAATATGAACACTGAAGCTTTCTTT. It codes for CASSTGNMNTEAFF.

This clone was seen just once. The chain recombines TRBV2 with TRBJ2-3; D is possibly TRBD1 (6 bases). Between the trimmed V and J ends, which lost 7 bases and 2 bases, there was a span of 10 bases. Germline CDR1 is SNHLY and CDR2 is FYNNEI. This CDR3 spans 13 amino acids. The CDR3 coding sequence is TGTGCCAGCACCGGACAGCTCACAGATACGCAGTATTTT. It encodes CASTGQLTDTQYF.

The V call is TRBV28, the J call TRBJ2-3; TRBD2 matches at 12 bases. J lost 1 base, V lost 6 bases, and 11 bases had no gene match. This CDR3 region has 18 residues. CDR1 is MDHEN, CDR2 SYDVKM, per germline. The CDR3 region is CASRGEASGRAGTDTQYF. The CDR3 bases are TGTGCCAGCAGGGGGGAGGCTAGCGGGAGGGCGGGCACAGATACGCAGTATTTT.

The chain is built from TRBV18 and TRBJ2-7, with 11 bases lining up with TRBD2. Per the germline V gene, CDR1 is KGHSH and CDR2 is LQKENI. The CDR3 spans 15 residues. The J segment lost 5 bases and the V segment lost 1 base, leaving 4 bases of the junction unmatched. CDR3 sequence reads: CASSPLAGGPHEQYF. Written as DNA, the CDR3 is TGTGCCAGCTCACCACTAGCGGGAGGGCCCCACGAGCAGTACTTC.

The V and J genes are TRBV30 and TRBJ1-2; no definite D call. Looked up from germline, CDR1 is GTSNPN and CDR2 is SVGIG (reference sequence). Between the trimmed V and J ends, which lost 5 bases and 6 bases, there was a span of 13 bases. The CDR3 sequence is 12 residues long. The CDR3 loop reads CAWANIRDGYTF. CDR3 DNA sequence: TGTGCCTGGGCGAACATTAGGGATGGCTACACCTTC.

This chain links TRBV7-9 with TRBJ2-7, with 8 bases identical to TRBD1. CDR1 and CDR2 (germline): SEHNR, FQNEAQ (reference sequence). V shed 1 base and J 4 bases; nucleotides not matched to a gene: 9. CDR3 size: 16 residues. In DNA form, the CDR3 reads TGTGCCAGCAGCTTAGTGTTACAGGGGGTCCCATACGAGCAGTACTTC. Its translation is CASSLVLQGVPYEQYF. The variable domain in full, completed from reference TRBV7-9 and TRBJ2-7, reads DTGVSQNPRHKITKRGQNVTFRCDPISEHNRLYWYRQTLGQGPEFLTYFQNEAQLEKSRLLSDRFSAERPKGSFSTLEIQRTEQGDSAMYLCASSLVLQGVPYEQYFGPGTRLTVT.